The rows below give T cell receptor beta chains drawn from one sample of a study of T cell responses to AZD1222 COVID-19 vaccine. TCRdb keeps only in-frame clones here, not all; method: immunoSEQ multiplex PCR. This sample carries approximately 96,000 clones, 90% to 95% of them seen once, and the ten largest clones take around a tenth. Sequencing used peripheral blood, obtained 28 days after the second AZD1222 dose. Receptor source: an adult who received the AZD1222 COVID-19 vaccine. The CDR3 runs from the conserved cysteine through the conserved F or W. A D gene is named only where the DNA matches it firmly.

cdr3_length	v_call	d_call	j_call	cdr3_nt	cdr3_aa
12	TRBV3-1/TRBV3-2	NA	TRBJ1-2	TGTGCCAGCAGCCAAGACTTCTATGGCTACACCTTC	CASSQDFYGYTF
14	TRBV5-1	NA	TRBJ1-4	TGCGCCAGCAGCTCAGACCCAACTAATGAAAAACTGTTTTTT	CASSSDPTNEKLFF
18	TRBV30	NA	TRBJ1-3	TGTGCCTGGAGTGTTCCTCGGAGGATGGATTACTCTGGAAACACCATATATTTT	CAWSVPRRMDYSGNTIYF
14	TRBV7-9	NA	TRBJ1-6	TGTGCCAGCAGCTCGACACTCGATAATTCACCCCTCCACTTT	CASSSTLDNSPLHF
14	TRBV4-1	NA	TRBJ1-5	TGCGCCAGCAGCCCCCGGGACGGAGATCAGCCCCAGCATTTT	CASSPRDGDQPQHF
13	TRBV27	NA	TRBJ1-6	TGTGCCAGCGGCAGGGGCTACGATTCACCCCTCCACTTT	CASGRGYDSPLHF
13	TRBV10-1	TRBD2	TRBJ2-7	TGCGCCAGCCCTAGCGGGATGCCATACGAGCAGTACTTC	CASPSGMPYEQYF
15	TRBV6-1	NA	TRBJ1-1	TGTGCCAGCAGTGCACCCAGGACAGCTAACACTGAAGCTTTCTTT	CASSAPRTANTEAFF
16	TRBV5-5	NA	TRBJ2-3	TGTGCCAGCAGCCCTAGACAGGTCCGGAGCACAGATACGCAGTATTTT	CASSPRQVRSTDTQYF
16	TRBV28	TRBD1	TRBJ1-5	TGTGCCAGCAGTTTATGGAGACAGGGGAGCAATCAGCCCCAGCATTTT	CASSLWRQGSNQPQHF
14	TRBV19	NA	TRBJ1-1	TGTGCCAGTAGTATAATAGGAATGAACACTGAAGCTTTCTTT	CASSIIGMNTEAFF